Listed below are T cell receptor beta chains from one sample, sequenced in a study of T cell responses to AZD1222 COVID-19 vaccine. Profiled with immunoSEQ multiplex PCR; TCRdb holds only in-frame clones, not every one. In the table there are about 120,000 clones, 92% of which are singletons. This specimen was peripheral blood, taken on day 0 of AZD1222 vaccination. The receptors were gathered from an adult in good health. Both conserved end residues are part of each CDR3. D genes are given only for firm matches. Some rows have no size entry. The others give once, few or many, or a class for an expanded clone.

v_gene	d_gene	abundance	j_gene	CDR3nt	CDR3aa
TRBV7-8	-	-	TRBJ1-2	TGTGCCAGCAGCTTAGGGCCCGGGGCCGCAGACTATGGCTACACCTTC	CASSLGPGAADYGYTF
TRBV28	-	-	TRBJ1-5	TGTGCCAGCAGTCCGCCCGGGGGGTCTGGCAATCAGCCCCAGCATTTT	CASSPPGGSGNQPQHF
TRBV9	-	-	TRBJ2-3	TGTGCCAGCAGCGATACAGATACGCAGTATTTT	CASSDTDTQYF
TRBV21-1	-	-	TRBJ1-2	TGTGCCAGCAGCAAACTCGGCGACGCTAACTATGGCTACACCTTC	CASSKLGDANYGYTF
TRBV27	TRBD1	-	TRBJ1-6	TGTGCCAGCAGTTTATCCGGGACAGGGTTTTCACCCCTCCACTTT	CASSLSGTGFSPLHF
TRBV9	TRBD1	medium-sized	TRBJ2-1	TGTGCCAGCAGCGGGACAGGGGGGGAGAATGAGCAGTTCTTC	CASSGTGGENEQFF
TRBV19	-	-	TRBJ1-1	TGTGCCAGTACCGAGAGAACGGGGAAGACTGAAGCTTTCTTT	CASTERTGKTEAFF
TRBV5-4	TRBD2	-	TRBJ2-1	TGTGCCAGCAGCCTTTTAATCAAGCGGGAGAAGAATGAGCAGTTCTTC	CASSLLIKREKNEQFF
TRBV6-1	-	-	TRBJ1-5	TGTGCCAGCAGTGAAAGTGTCAGGGGATACCAGCCCCAGCATTTT	CASSESVRGYQPQHF
TRBV27	-	-	TRBJ2-7	TGTGCCAGCAGTCCTCCGGGGGCGGAAAGGTACGAGCAGTACTTC	CASSPPGAERYEQYF
TRBV4-3	-	-	TRBJ1-2	TGCGCCAGCAGCCAAGATCCGAATTTATTGGAGGATACAATCAACTTC	CASSQDPNLLEDTINF
TRBV2	TRBD1	-	TRBJ1-1	TGTGCCAGCGGCGGACAGGACTACACTGAAGCTTTCTTT	CASGGQDYTEAFF
TRBV4-3	-	-	TRBJ1-1	TGCGCCAGCAGCCACCGACGCCCATTTGGGAGTAACACTGAAGCTTTCTTT	CASSHRRPFGSNTEAFF
TRBV10-3	TRBD2	-	TRBJ2-7	TGTGCCATCAGTGAGGGTGGGACTAGCGGGGGGCTTTCCTACGAGCAGTACTTC	CAISEGGTSGGLSYEQYF
TRBV24-1	-	-	TRBJ2-1	TGTGCCACCAGTGATCCGACCGGGACAAACAATGAGCAGTTCTTC	CATSDPTGTNNEQFF
TRBV18	-	-	TRBJ2-5	TGTGCCAGCTCCCAATGGGGGACCCAAGAGACCCAGTACTTC	CASSQWGTQETQYF
TRBV9	-	-	TRBJ1-1	TGTGCCAGCAGCGTAGGGGGGAAAGAAGCTTTCTTT	CASSVGGKEAFF
TRBV19	TRBD1	-	TRBJ2-7	TGTGCCAGTACCGACAGGGGGGCTCCCGAGCAGTACTTC	CASTDRGAPEQYF
TRBV7-9	TRBD1	few	TRBJ2-1	TGTGCCAGCAGCACCCAGACAGGGGGCAGCAACAATGAGCAGTTCTTC	CASSTQTGGSNNEQFF
TRBV5-8	TRBD1	-	TRBJ1-1	TGTGCCAGCAGCTTGGACCGGGAAGACAGGGGGACTGAAGCTTTCTTT	CASSLDREDRGTEAFF
TRBV7-2	-	-	TRBJ2-1	TGTGCCAGCAGCTTAGCGGGAGGACCCGATGAGCAGTTCTTC	CASSLAGGPDEQFF
TRBV4-1	-	-	TRBJ1-1	TGCGCCAGCAGCCCCCCCGGCCCCATGGGTAGTTACACTGAAGCTTTCTTT	CASSPPGPMGSYTEAFF
TRBV2	-	-	TRBJ2-2	TGTGCCAGCAGATGGACAGAGAACACCGGGGAGCTGTTTTTT	CASRWTENTGELFF
TRBV18	-	-	TRBJ2-2	TGTGCCAGCTCAGTAAGCGGACCCCCGAACACCGGGGAGCTGTTTTTT	CASSVSGPPNTGELFF
TRBV23-1	TRBD1	-	TRBJ1-3	TGCGCCAGCAGTCAAATCGTACCCGGGACAGGGTACGGAAACACCATATATTTT	CASSQIVPGTGYGNTIYF
TRBV6-5	TRBD1	-	TRBJ1-1	TGTGCCAGCACGCTAACAGGGGGCCTTAACACTGAAGCTTTCTTT	CASTLTGGLNTEAFF
TRBV7-8	-	-	TRBJ1-6	TGTGCCAGCAGCTACAGGGAGAATTCACCCCTCCACTTT	CASSYRENSPLHF
TRBV11-2	-	-	TRBJ2-5	TGTGCCAGCAGCATCACCGGGACAGCGGGTCAAGAGACCCAGTACTTC	CASSITGTAGQETQYF
TRBV27	-	-	TRBJ2-1	TGTGCCAGCAGTTCGACCCTTTTTAGAAATGAGCAGTTCTTC	CASSSTLFRNEQFF
TRBV2	TRBD1	-	TRBJ2-1	TGTGCCAGCAGTGACCCTCCCGCGCTTTGGCGCCGAACCGGGACAGCTAGAAATGAGCAGTTCTTC	CASSDPPALWRRTGTARNEQFF
TRBV7-8	TRBD1	-	TRBJ2-7	TGTGCCAGCAGCCGAGGGACAGGGACTCTCTACGAGCAGTACTTC	CASSRGTGTLYEQYF
TRBV5-1	TRBD1	-	TRBJ1-4	TGCGCCAGCAGTGCATCGGGACAGACAAATGAAAAACTGTTTTTT	CASSASGQTNEKLFF
TRBV28	-	-	TRBJ1-2	TGTGCCAGCAGTCCCCCGGGCCGCAGGATTAACTATGGCTACACCTTC	CASSPPGRRINYGYTF
TRBV30	-	-	TRBJ2-1	TGTGCCTGGAGTTTTTACAATGAGCAGTTCTTC	CAWSFYNEQFF
TRBV5-1	-	-	TRBJ2-2	TGCGCCAGCAGCTTGGAATACGGGGTGGGGAACACCGGGGAGCTGTTTTTT	CASSLEYGVGNTGELFF
TRBV6-1	TRBD1	-	TRBJ1-2	TGTGCCAGCAGTGTACTAGGGGGCGGTGGTAACTATGGCTACACCTTC	CASSVLGGGGNYGYTF
TRBV5-6	TRBD1	-	TRBJ1-5	TGTGCCAGCAGCCCCGGGACAGGCAATTTGCCCCAGCATTTT	CASSPGTGNLPQHF
TRBV6-1	TRBD1	once	TRBJ1-2	TGTGCCAGCAGTGCAGCCCCCGGGACAGGAGTTCCCTACACCTTC	CASSAAPGTGVPYTF
TRBV5-6	-	once	TRBJ1-2	TGTGCCAGCAGCTTAATAGATCCCTACGGCTACACCTTC	CASSLIDPYGYTF
TRBV28	-	-	TRBJ1-2	TGTGCCAGCAGTTTATTCGGGGGGGACTATGGCTACACCTTC	CASSLFGGDYGYTF